The entry below describes one T cell receptor beta chain. The target antigen is unknown. The data are from a study of shared clonotypes between healthy human individuals. Original processing notes: In the immunoSEQ data, sequences were junction-only and lacked quality scores, so filtering differed. The assay was immunoSEQ multiplex PCR, and TCRdb's table has in-frame clones only and misses some. The V and J calls and clone size are taken from that table; D and trimming were inferred from the DNA. The sample contains approximately 2,200,000 clones, just over 90% of which appear only once. Naive CD8 populations comprised CD45RO-negative cells positively selected for CCR7, excluding terminally differentiated effector memory CD45RA+ cells. Donors were healthy HIV-negative adults without recently reported acute infections or vaccinations. The germline V gene has CDR1 MNHEY and CDR2 SVGAGI. The CDR3 sequence is 14 residues long. Trimming removed 4 bases from V and 1 base from J; junction bases left unmatched: 1.

Study-wide findings and caveats: Sharing of clonotypes among donors was expected to vary with sequencing depth.

This receptor was identified in a man between 18 and 29 years old in good health. Some clones in this sample may be carry-over from other donors' samples. Material: naive CD8+ T cells from PBMCs. V gene TRBV6-5 combines with J gene TRBJ2-5; 9 bases map to TRBD2. The CDR3 reads CASSSLAGQETQYF. The CDR3 nucleotides are TGTGCCAGCAGTTCACTAGCGGGCCAAGAGACCCAGTACTTC.